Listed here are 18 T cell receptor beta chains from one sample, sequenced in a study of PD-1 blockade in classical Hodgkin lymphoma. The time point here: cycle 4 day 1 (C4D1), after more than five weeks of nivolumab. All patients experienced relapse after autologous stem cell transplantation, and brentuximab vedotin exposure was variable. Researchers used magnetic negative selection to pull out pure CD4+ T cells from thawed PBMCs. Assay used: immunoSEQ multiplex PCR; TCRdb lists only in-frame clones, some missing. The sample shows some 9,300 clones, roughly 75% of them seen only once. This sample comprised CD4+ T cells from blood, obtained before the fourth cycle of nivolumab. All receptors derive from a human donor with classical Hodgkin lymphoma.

The CDR3 coding sequence is TGTGCCAGCAGGATACAGGGGGCGGGTGGTGACACTGAAGCTTTCTTT. Translating gives CASRIQGAGGDTEAFF. This chain links TRBV11-2 with TRBJ1-1, with 9 bases matching TRBD1. CDR1 SGHAT and CDR2 FQNNGV come from the germline V gene. The ends lost 6 bases at V and 3 bases at J; junction bases unmatched: 11. The CDR3 is made up of 16 amino acids.

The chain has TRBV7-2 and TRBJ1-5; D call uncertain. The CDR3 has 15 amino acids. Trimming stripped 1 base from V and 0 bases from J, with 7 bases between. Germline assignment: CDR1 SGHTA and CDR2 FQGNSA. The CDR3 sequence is CASSLEGSSNQPQHF. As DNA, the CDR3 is TGTGCCAGCAGCTTAGAAGGCAGTAGCAATCAGCCCCAGCATTTT.

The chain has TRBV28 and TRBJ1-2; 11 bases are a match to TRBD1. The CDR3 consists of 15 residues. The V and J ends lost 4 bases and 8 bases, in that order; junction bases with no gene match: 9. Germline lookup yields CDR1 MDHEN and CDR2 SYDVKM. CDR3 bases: TGTGCCAGCAGTTCCGGAGGACAGGGGGCGGGAGGCTACACCTTC. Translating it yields CASSSGGQGAGGYTF.

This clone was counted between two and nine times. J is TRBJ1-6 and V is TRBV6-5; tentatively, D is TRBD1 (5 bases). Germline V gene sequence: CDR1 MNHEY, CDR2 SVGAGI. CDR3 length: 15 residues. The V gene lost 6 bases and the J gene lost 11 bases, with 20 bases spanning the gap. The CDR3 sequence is CASSLRTQGTTPLHF. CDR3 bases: TGTGCCAGCAGCCTACGGACCCAGGGAACAACACCCCTCCACTTT.

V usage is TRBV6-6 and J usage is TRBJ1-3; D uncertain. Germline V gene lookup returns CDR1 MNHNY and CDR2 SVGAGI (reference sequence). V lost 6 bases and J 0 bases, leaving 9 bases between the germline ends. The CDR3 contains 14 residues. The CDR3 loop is CASSPSSSGNTIYF. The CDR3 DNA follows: TGTGCCAGCAGCCCAAGTAGCTCTGGAAACACCATATATTTT.

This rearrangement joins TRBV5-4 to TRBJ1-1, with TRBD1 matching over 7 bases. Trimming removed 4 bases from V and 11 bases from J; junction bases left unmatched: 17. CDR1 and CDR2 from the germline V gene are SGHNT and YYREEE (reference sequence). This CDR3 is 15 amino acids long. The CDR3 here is CASSPRDSQLIGAFF. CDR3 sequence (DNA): TGTGCCAGCAGCCCCCGGGACAGTCAGCTTATAGGGGCTTTCTTT.

Here the CDR3 DNA reads TGTGCCAGCAACCCAGGGGGCACCCAATACGAGCAGTACTTC. Protein: CASNPGGTQYEQYF. V gene TRBV6-1 combines with J gene TRBJ2-7; 8 bases map to TRBD1. The CDR3 is made up of 14 amino acids. The V gene end was trimmed by 7 bases and the J gene end by 4 bases; junction bases not matched to a gene: 9. CDR1 is MNHNS, CDR2 SASEGT, per germline.

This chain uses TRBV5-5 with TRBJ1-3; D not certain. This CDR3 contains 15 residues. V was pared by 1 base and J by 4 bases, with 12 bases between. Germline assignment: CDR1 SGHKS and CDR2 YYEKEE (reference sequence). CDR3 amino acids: CASSLSVTAGNTIYF. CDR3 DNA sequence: TGTGCCAGCAGCTTGAGTGTTACAGCAGGAAACACCATATATTTT.

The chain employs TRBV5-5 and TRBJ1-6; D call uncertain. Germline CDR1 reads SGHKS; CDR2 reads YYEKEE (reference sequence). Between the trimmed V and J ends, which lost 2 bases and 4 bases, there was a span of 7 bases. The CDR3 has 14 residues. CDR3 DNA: TGTGCCAGCAGCTTACAGATTTATAATTCACCCCTCCACTTT. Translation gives CASSLQIYNSPLHF.

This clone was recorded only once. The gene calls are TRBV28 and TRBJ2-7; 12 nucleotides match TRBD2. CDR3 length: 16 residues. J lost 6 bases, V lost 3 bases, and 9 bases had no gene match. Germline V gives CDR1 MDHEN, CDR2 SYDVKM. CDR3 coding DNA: TGTGCCAGCAGTTTGAGACTAGCGGGGGCCCCGGGCGAGCAGTACGTC. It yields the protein CASSLRLAGAPGEQYV.

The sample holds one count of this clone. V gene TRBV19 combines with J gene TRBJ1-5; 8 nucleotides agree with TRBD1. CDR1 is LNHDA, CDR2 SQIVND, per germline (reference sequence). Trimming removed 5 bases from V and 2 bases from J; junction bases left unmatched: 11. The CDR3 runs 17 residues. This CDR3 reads CASSSPRQGMGNQPQHF. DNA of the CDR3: TGTGCCAGTAGTTCCCCTCGACAGGGGATGGGCAATCAGCCCCAGCATTTT.

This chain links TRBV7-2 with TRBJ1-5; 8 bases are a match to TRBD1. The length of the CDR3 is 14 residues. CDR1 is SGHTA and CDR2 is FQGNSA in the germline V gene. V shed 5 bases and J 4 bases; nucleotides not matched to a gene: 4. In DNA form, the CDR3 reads TGTGCCAGCAGCCCTCGACAGGGGAATCAGCCCCAGCATTTT. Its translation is CASSPRQGNQPQHF. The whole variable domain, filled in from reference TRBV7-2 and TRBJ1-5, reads GAGVSQSPSNKVTEKGKDVELRCDPISGHTALYWYRQSLGQGLEFLIYFQGNSAPDKSGLPSDRFSAERTGGSVSTLTIQRTQQEDSAVYLCASSPRQGNQPQHFGDGTRLSIL.

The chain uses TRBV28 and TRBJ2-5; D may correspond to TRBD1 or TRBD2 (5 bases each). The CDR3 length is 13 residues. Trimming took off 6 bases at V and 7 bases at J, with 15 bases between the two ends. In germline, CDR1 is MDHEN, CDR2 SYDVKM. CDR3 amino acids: CASSWDPTGTQYF. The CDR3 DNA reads TGTGCCAGCAGCTGGGACCCCACGGGGACCCAGTACTTC. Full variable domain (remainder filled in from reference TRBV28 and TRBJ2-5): DVKVTQSSRYLVKRTGEKVFLECVQDMDHENMFWYRQDPGLGLRLIYFSYDVKMKEKGDIPEGYSVSREKKERFSLILESASTNQTSMYLCASSWDPTGTQYFGPGTRLLVL.

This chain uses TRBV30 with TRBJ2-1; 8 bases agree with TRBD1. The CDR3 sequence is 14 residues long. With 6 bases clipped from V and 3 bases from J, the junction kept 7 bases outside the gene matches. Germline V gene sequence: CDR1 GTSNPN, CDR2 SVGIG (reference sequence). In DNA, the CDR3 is TGTGCCTGTAGACAGGGGACCCGCTACAATGAGCAGTTCTTC. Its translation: CACRQGTRYNEQFF.

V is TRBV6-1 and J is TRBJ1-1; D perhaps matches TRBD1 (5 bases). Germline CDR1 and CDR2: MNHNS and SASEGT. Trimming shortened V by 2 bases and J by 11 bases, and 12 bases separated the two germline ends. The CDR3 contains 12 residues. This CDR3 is CASSERGLEAFF. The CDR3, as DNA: TGTGCCAGCAGTGAAAGGGGTCTTGAGGCTTTCTTT.

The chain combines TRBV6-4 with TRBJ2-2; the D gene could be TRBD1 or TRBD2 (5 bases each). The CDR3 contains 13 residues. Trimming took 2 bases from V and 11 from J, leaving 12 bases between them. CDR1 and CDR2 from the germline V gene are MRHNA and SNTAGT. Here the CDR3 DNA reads TGTGCCAGCAGTGACCAAGGGGACGGTGAGCTGTTTTTT. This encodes CASSDQGDGELFF.

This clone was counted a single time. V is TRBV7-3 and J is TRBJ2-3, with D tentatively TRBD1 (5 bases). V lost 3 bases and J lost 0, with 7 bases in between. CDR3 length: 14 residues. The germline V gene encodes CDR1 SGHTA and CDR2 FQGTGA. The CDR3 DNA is TGTGCCAGCAGCTTCGACAGTAGCACAGATACGCAGTATTTT. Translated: CASSFDSSTDTQYF.

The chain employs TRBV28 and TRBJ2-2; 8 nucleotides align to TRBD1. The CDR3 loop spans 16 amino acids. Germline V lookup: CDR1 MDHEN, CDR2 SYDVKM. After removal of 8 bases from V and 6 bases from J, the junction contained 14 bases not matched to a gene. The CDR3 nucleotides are TGTGCCAGCGGCTTCCTCGGACAGGGAAACGCCGGGGAGCTGTTTTTT. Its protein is CASGFLGQGNAGELFF.